The rows below give T cell receptor beta chains drawn from one sample of a study of blood T cell repertoires in COVID-19. The table came from immunoSEQ multiplex PCR; TCRdb's copy has only in-frame clones and leaves some out. The sample records 180,000 or so clones, 86% being singletons. The sequencing input was PBMCs or T cells enriched from blood (not recorded which). The origin of the receptors is a woman in her twenties or thirties who had recovered from COVID-19. CDR3s include the opening cysteine and the closing phenylalanine or tryptophan. A D gene is named only where the DNA matches it firmly. Not every row has a clone size; where given, it reads once, few, many or a size class.

size: -
J: TRBJ2-1
D: -
V: TRBV5-6
CDR3: CASSLRGFSYNEQFF
DNA: TGTGCCAGCAGCTTGAGGGGTTTCTCCTACAATGAGCAGTTCTTC

size: -
J: TRBJ1-1
D: TRBD1
V: TRBV28
CDR3: CASIPSSGQDKAFF
DNA: TGTGCCAGCATCCCGTCGTCGGGACAGGATAAAGCTTTCTTT

size: -
J: TRBJ1-2
D: TRBD1
V: TRBV6-5
CDR3: CASSYARGHGYTF
DNA: TGTGCCAGCAGTTACGCCAGGGGGCATGGCTACACCTTC

size: -
J: TRBJ1-1
D: -
V: TRBV9
CDR3: CASSVDGWVGDTEAFF
DNA: TGTGCCAGCAGCGTAGACGGGTGGGTCGGGGACACTGAAGCTTTCTTT

size: -
J: TRBJ2-3
D: TRBD1
V: TRBV25-1
CDR3: CASSEDRGLFSTDTQYF
DNA: TGTGCCAGCAGTGAGGACAGGGGGCTTTTTAGCACAGATACGCAGTATTTT

size: -
J: TRBJ1-6
D: -
V: TRBV6-5
CDR3: CASSIQEYNSPLHF
DNA: TGTGCCAGCAGTATACAGGAATATAATTCACCCCTCCACTTT

size: -
J: TRBJ1-4
D: -
V: TRBV2
CDR3: CASSEGTGADEKLFF
DNA: TGTGCCAGCAGTGAAGGAACGGGTGCCGATGAAAAACTGTTTTTT

size: -
J: TRBJ2-2
D: -
V: TRBV6-1
CDR3: CASSDWSSTGELFF
DNA: TGTGCCAGCAGTGATTGGAGTTCCACCGGGGAGCTGTTTTTT

size: -
J: TRBJ1-4
D: TRBD1
V: TRBV7-9
CDR3: CASSFLGQDAGNEKLFF
DNA: TGTGCCAGCAGCTTCCTAGGACAGGACGCGGGTAATGAAAAACTGTTTTTT

size: -
J: TRBJ2-5
D: -
V: TRBV10-2
CDR3: CASTVQETQYF
DNA: TGCGCCAGCACCGTGCAAGAGACCCAGTACTTC

size: -
J: TRBJ2-7
D: TRBD1
V: TRBV19
CDR3: CATSGQYYEQYF
DNA: TGTGCCACCTCGGGACAGTACTACGAGCAGTACTTC

size: -
J: TRBJ1-5
D: -
V: TRBV28
CDR3: CASSWAVGVQPQHF
DNA: TGTGCCAGCAGTTGGGCTGTGGGTGTTCAGCCCCAGCATTTT

size: -
J: TRBJ2-7
D: -
V: TRBV28
CDR3: CASSLQDYEQYF
DNA: TGTGCCAGCAGTTTACAGGACTACGAGCAGTACTTC

size: -
J: TRBJ2-3
D: -
V: TRBV25-1
CDR3: CASSEYFRGNTDTQYF
DNA: TGTGCCAGCAGTGAATATTTCCGCGGGAACACAGATACGCAGTATTTT

size: -
J: TRBJ1-4
D: -
V: TRBV7-9
CDR3: CASIRLQGRNEKLFF
DNA: TGTGCCAGCATCAGATTACAGGGAAGGAATGAAAAACTGTTTTTT

size: once
J: TRBJ2-1
D: TRBD2
V: TRBV29-1
CDR3: CSVVLAGELYNEQFF
DNA: TGCAGCGTTGTGCTGGCGGGAGAGTTGTACAATGAGCAGTTCTTC

size: few
J: TRBJ2-7
D: TRBD2
V: TRBV7-9
CDR3: CASSLGLASEQYF
DNA: TGTGCCAGCAGCTTGGGACTAGCAAGTGAGCAGTACTTC

size: once
J: TRBJ2-7
D: TRBD2
V: TRBV5-1
CDR3: CASSLARSGTTAYEQYF
DNA: TGCGCCAGCAGCTTGGCCAGATCCGGGACTACTGCCTACGAGCAGTACTTC

size: -
J: TRBJ1-2
D: TRBD1
V: TRBV19
CDR3: CASSIPGQGDSRGYTF
DNA: TGTGCCAGTAGTATTCCCGGACAGGGGGATTCGCGTGGCTACACCTTC

size: -
J: TRBJ1-5
D: -
V: TRBV2
CDR3: CASTSWQGFQNQPQHF
DNA: TGTGCCAGCACCTCGTGGCAGGGGTTCCAAAATCAGCCCCAGCATTTT

size: -
J: TRBJ2-1
D: -
V: TRBV3-1/TRBV3-2
CDR3: CASSQQPGFNEQFF
DNA: TGTGCCAGCAGCCAACAACCAGGGTTCAATGAGCAGTTCTTC

size: -
J: TRBJ2-4
D: TRBD1
V: TRBV27
CDR3: CASRETGEEHIQYF
DNA: TGTGCCAGCAGGGAGACAGGGGAGGAACACATTCAGTACTTC

size: -
J: TRBJ2-1
D: TRBD1
V: TRBV5-4
CDR3: CASSPGQGWTKQMDEQFF
DNA: TGTGCCAGCAGTCCGGGACAGGGGTGGACTAAACAAATGGATGAGCAGTTCTTC

size: -
J: TRBJ2-7
D: TRBD1
V: TRBV2
CDR3: CASSGQGTGAREQYF
DNA: TGTGCCAGCAGCGGTCAAGGGACAGGGGCTCGGGAGCAGTACTTC

size: few
J: TRBJ2-7
D: TRBD2
V: TRBV10-1
CDR3: CASSESKASGRPYEQYF
DNA: TGCGCCAGCAGTGAGTCGAAGGCTAGCGGGAGGCCCTACGAGCAGTACTTC

size: -
J: TRBJ2-3
D: TRBD2
V: TRBV6-2/TRBV6-3
CDR3: CASSYSRLAGNTDTQYF
DNA: TGTGCCAGCAGTTACTCTAGACTAGCGGGCAACACAGATACGCAGTATTTT

size: few
J: TRBJ2-7
D: TRBD1
V: TRBV5-6
CDR3: CASSAQGAYEQYF
DNA: TGTGCCAGCAGCGCACAGGGGGCTTACGAGCAGTACTTC

size: once
J: TRBJ2-2
D: -
V: TRBV10-3
CDR3: CAISESKWTENTGELFF
DNA: TGTGCCATCAGTGAGTCGAAGTGGACAGAGAACACCGGGGAGCTGTTTTTT

size: -
J: TRBJ1-4
D: TRBD1
V: TRBV5-1
CDR3: CASSLQGVREKLFF
DNA: TGCGCCAGCAGTTTACAGGGGGTTCGGGAAAAACTGTTTTTT

size: -
J: TRBJ2-2
D: -
V: TRBV15
CDR3: CATSRVRGGELFF
DNA: TGTGCCACCAGCAGAGTTCGGGGCGGGGAGCTGTTTTTT

size: -
J: TRBJ2-1
D: TRBD2
V: TRBV9
CDR3: CASSSLAGGWNEQFF
DNA: TGTGCCAGCAGCTCTCTAGCGGGAGGGTGGAATGAGCAGTTCTTC

size: -
J: TRBJ1-6
D: TRBD1
V: TRBV28
CDR3: CASSLPGQVNSPLHF
DNA: TGTGCCAGCAGTTTACCGGGACAGGTTAATTCACCCCTCCACTTT

size: -
J: TRBJ2-1
D: TRBD2
V: TRBV7-2
CDR3: CASSRGTSGPSSYNEQFF
DNA: TGTGCCAGCAGCCGCGGGACTAGCGGGCCGAGCTCCTACAATGAGCAGTTCTTC

size: -
J: TRBJ2-3
D: -
V: TRBV11-1
CDR3: CASSFSTVADTQYF
DNA: TGTGCCAGCAGCTTTTCGACAGTGGCAGATACGCAGTATTTT

size: -
J: TRBJ2-1
D: TRBD2
V: TRBV7-6
CDR3: CASSPGTSGPEQFF
DNA: TGTGCCAGCAGCCCCGGGACTAGCGGGCCTGAGCAGTTCTTC

size: -
J: TRBJ2-7
D: -
V: TRBV11-2
CDR3: CASSSHRGHRSEQYF
DNA: TGTGCCAGCAGCTCCCATAGGGGACATAGGAGCGAGCAGTACTTC

size: -
J: TRBJ2-6
D: TRBD1
V: TRBV5-1
CDR3: CASSLGQGGGGANVLTF
DNA: TGCGCCAGCAGCTTGGGACAGGGTGGAGGTGGGGCCAACGTCCTGACTTTC

size: -
J: TRBJ1-6
D: -
V: TRBV5-1
CDR3: CASSLVGQGYSPLHF
DNA: TGCGCCAGCAGCTTGGTAGGCCAGGGATATTCACCCCTCCACTTT

size: once
J: TRBJ1-2
D: TRBD1
V: TRBV28
CDR3: CASSLHLTRGDNYGYTF
DNA: TGTGCCAGCAGTCTACACCTTACCAGGGGGGACAACTATGGCTACACCTTC

size: -
J: TRBJ2-2
D: TRBD2
V: TRBV5-5
CDR3: CASSLLGGFPYPGELFF
DNA: TGTGCCAGCAGCTTGCTGGGGGGGTTCCCTTATCCCGGGGAGCTGTTTTTT

size: -
J: TRBJ2-7
D: TRBD2
V: TRBV11-2
CDR3: CASSLGTSGYEQYF
DNA: TGTGCCAGCAGCCTCGGGACTAGCGGATACGAGCAGTACTTC

size: few
J: TRBJ2-2
D: TRBD2
V: TRBV27
CDR3: CASSSQVPSPHDFSGSSAGELFF
DNA: TGTGCCAGCAGTTCACAAGTCCCCTCCCCTCACGATTTTAGCGGGAGTTCGGCCGGGGAGCTGTTTTTT

size: -
J: TRBJ2-5
D: TRBD2
V: TRBV6-5
CDR3: CASSPRLAGETQYF
DNA: TGTGCCAGCAGTCCCAGACTAGCGGGAGAGACCCAGTACTTC

size: -
J: TRBJ1-1
D: -
V: TRBV29-1
CDR3: CSVDRAGTEAFF
DNA: TGCAGCGTTGACAGGGCGGGGACTGAAGCTTTCTTT

size: -
J: TRBJ2-5
D: TRBD2
V: TRBV28
CDR3: CASSPRGSGGQETQYF
DNA: TGTGCCAGCAGTCCCCGGGGGAGCGGGGGGCAAGAGACCCAGTACTTC

size: -
J: TRBJ2-7
D: -
V: TRBV19
CDR3: CASSRNQVSGSYEQYF
DNA: TGTGCCAGTAGTAGAAATCAGGTCTCGGGATCCTACGAGCAGTACTTC

size: -
J: TRBJ1-2
D: TRBD1
V: TRBV28
CDR3: CASSFNRGLRSYGYTF
DNA: TGTGCCAGCAGTTTTAACAGGGGGCTGAGAAGCTATGGCTACACCTTC

size: -
J: TRBJ1-5
D: -
V: TRBV21-1
CDR3: CASSKALRERGQPQHF
DNA: TGTGCCAGCAGCAAAGCGCTTCGGGAGCGCGGCCAGCCCCAGCATTTT

size: -
J: TRBJ2-7
D: -
V: TRBV27
CDR3: CASRGGLAHYEQYF
DNA: TGTGCCAGCAGAGGCGGCCTTGCACACTACGAGCAGTACTTC

size: -
J: TRBJ1-1
D: -
V: TRBV9
CDR3: CASSEPHGGANTEAFF
DNA: TGTGCCAGCAGCGAGCCCCACGGGGGGGCGAACACTGAAGCTTTCTTT

size: few
J: TRBJ2-7
D: TRBD2
V: TRBV23-1
CDR3: CASSQSGLAGGFNYEQYF
DNA: TGCGCCAGCAGTCAATCCGGACTAGCGGGAGGTTTTAACTACGAGCAGTACTTC

size: -
J: TRBJ2-5
D: TRBD2
V: TRBV28
CDR3: CASSLYSGGRADETQYF
DNA: TGTGCCAGCAGTTTATATTCTGGCGGGAGGGCCGACGAGACCCAGTACTTC

size: -
J: TRBJ1-1
D: TRBD1
V: TRBV28
CDR3: CASINRGNTEAFF
DNA: TGTGCCAGCATAAACAGGGGGAACACTGAAGCTTTCTTT

size: -
J: TRBJ1-2
D: TRBD1
V: TRBV7-2
CDR3: CASSLAGQGAGYGYTF
DNA: TGTGCCAGCAGCTTAGCCGGACAGGGGGCTGGCTATGGCTACACCTTC

size: -
J: TRBJ1-3
D: -
V: TRBV27
CDR3: CASSPIDSSGNTIYF
DNA: TGTGCCAGCAGCCCCATCGACAGCTCTGGAAACACCATATATTTT

size: -
J: TRBJ2-7
D: -
V: TRBV18
CDR3: CASSNSRTDSYEQYF
DNA: TGTGCCAGCTCCAACAGTCGGACAGACTCCTACGAGCAGTACTTC

size: few
J: TRBJ1-1
D: -
V: TRBV18
CDR3: CASSPGVVREAFF
DNA: TGTGCCAGCTCACCAGGTGTGGTTCGGGAAGCTTTCTTT

size: -
J: TRBJ1-3
D: -
V: TRBV28
CDR3: CASMEVGGVGNTIYF
DNA: TGTGCCAGCATGGAAGTTGGGGGGGTCGGAAACACCATATATTTT

size: few
J: TRBJ1-2
D: -
V: TRBV14
CDR3: CASSEIRVGGYTF
DNA: TGTGCCAGCAGCGAAATCCGGGTTGGTGGCTACACCTTC